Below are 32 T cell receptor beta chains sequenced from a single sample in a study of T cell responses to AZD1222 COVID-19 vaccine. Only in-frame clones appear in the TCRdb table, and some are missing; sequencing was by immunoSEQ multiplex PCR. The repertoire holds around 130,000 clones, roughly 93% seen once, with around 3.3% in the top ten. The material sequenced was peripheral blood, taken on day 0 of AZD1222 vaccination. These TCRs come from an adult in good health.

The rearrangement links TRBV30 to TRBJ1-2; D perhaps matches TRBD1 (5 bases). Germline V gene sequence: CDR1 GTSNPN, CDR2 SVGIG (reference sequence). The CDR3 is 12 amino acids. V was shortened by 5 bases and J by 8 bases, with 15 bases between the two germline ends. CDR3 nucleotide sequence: TGTGCCTGGCAAAAGCAGGGCGGAGGCTACACCTTC. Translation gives CAWQKQGGGYTF.

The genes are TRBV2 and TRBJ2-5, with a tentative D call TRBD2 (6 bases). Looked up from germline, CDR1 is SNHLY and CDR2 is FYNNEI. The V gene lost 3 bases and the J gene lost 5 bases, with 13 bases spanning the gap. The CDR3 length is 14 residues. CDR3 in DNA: TGTGCCAGCAGTGAGGAGGGTCTCGCGGAGACCCAGTACTTC. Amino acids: CASSEEGLAETQYF.

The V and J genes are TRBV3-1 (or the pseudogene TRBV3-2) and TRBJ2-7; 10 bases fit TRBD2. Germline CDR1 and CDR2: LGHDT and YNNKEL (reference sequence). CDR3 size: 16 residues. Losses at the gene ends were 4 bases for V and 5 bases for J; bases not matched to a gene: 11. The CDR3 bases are TGTGCCAGCAGCCCTAACATGGCTAGCGGGAGACACGAGCAGTACTTC. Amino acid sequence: CASSPNMASGRHEQYF.

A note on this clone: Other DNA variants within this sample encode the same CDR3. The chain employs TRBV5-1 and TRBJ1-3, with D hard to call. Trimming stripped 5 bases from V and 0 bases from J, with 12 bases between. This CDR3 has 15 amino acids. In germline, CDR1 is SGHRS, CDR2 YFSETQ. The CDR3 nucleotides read TGCGCCAGCAGTCCCGACGGGTCCTCTGGAAACACCATATATTTT. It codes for CASSPDGSSGNTIYF.

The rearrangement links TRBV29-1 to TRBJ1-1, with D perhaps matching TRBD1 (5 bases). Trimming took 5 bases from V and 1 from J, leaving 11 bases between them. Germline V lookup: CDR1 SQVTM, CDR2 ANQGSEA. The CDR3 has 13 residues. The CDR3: CSVTGRGNTEAFF. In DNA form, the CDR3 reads TGCAGCGTTACTGGGAGGGGGAACACTGAAGCTTTCTTT.

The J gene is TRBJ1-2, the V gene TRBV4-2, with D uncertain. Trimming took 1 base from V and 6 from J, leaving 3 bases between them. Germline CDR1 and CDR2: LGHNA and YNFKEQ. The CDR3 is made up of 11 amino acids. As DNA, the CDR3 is TGTGCCAGCAGCCAAGCGGATGGCTACACCTTC. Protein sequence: CASSQADGYTF.

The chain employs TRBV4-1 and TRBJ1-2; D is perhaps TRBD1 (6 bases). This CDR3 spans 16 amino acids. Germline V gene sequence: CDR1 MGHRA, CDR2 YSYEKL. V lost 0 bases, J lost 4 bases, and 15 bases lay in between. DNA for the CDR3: TGCGCCAGCAGCCAAGAATTCCCAGGGGTTGGCTATGGCTACACCTTC. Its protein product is CASSQEFPGVGYGYTF.

The CDR3 region is CASSYHRGETGELFF. The CDR3 DNA is TGTGCCAGCAGTTACCACAGGGGCGAAACCGGGGAGCTGTTTTTT. This chain joins TRBV6-5 and TRBJ2-2, with 7 bases aligning to TRBD1. Looked up from germline, CDR1 is MNHEY and CDR2 is SVGAGI. Losses at the gene ends were 2 bases for V and 5 bases for J; bases not matched to a gene: 5. The CDR3 covers 15 residues.

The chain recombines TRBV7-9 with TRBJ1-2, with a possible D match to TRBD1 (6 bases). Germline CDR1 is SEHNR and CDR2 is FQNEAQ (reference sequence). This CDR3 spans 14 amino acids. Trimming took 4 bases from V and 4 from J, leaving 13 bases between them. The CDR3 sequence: CASSSRTAGYGYTF. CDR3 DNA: TGTGCCAGCAGCTCCCGGACAGCTGGCTATGGCTACACCTTC.

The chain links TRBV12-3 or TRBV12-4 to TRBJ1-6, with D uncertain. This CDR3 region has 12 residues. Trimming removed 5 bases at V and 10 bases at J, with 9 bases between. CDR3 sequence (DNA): TGTGCCAGCAGTAGTCCCGGGTCACCCCTCCACTTT. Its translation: CASSSPGSPLHF.

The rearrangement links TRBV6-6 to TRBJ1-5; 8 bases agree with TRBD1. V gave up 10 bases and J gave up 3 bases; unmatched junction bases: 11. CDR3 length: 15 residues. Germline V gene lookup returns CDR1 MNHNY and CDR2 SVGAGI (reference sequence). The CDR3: CATLTGTGINQPQHF. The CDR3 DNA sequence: TGTGCCACGCTAACCGGGACAGGAATCAATCAGCCCCAGCATTTT.

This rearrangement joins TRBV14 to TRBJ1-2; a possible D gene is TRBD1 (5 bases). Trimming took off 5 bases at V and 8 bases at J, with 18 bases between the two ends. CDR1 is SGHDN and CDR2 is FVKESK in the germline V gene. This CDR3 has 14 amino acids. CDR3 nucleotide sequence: TGTGCCAGCAGCTTTTCCCGGGAAGGGGCAGGCTACACCTTC. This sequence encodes CASSFSREGAGYTF.

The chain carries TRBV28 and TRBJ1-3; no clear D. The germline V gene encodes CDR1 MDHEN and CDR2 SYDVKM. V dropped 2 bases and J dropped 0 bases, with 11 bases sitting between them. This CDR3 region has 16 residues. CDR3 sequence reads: CASSLDLGFSGNTIYF. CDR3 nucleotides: TGTGCCAGCAGTTTAGATTTGGGTTTCTCTGGAAACACCATATATTTT.

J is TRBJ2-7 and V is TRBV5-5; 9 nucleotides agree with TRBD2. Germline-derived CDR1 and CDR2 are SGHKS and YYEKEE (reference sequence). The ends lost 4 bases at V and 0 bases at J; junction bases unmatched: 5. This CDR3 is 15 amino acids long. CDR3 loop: CASSPSGAVSYEQYF. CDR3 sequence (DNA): TGTGCCAGCAGCCCTAGCGGGGCCGTCTCCTACGAGCAGTACTTC.

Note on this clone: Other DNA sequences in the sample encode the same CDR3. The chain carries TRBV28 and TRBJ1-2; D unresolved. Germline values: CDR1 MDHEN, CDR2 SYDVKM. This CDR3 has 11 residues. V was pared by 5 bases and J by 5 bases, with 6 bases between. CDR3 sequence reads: CASSVGYGYTF. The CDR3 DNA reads TGTGCCAGCAGTGTGGGATATGGCTACACCTTC.

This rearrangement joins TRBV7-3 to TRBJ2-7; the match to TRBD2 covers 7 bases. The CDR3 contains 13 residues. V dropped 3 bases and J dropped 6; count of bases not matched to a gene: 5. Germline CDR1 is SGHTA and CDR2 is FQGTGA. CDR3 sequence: CASSLNREGEQYF. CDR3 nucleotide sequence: TGTGCCAGCAGCTTGAATAGGGAGGGCGAGCAGTACTTC.

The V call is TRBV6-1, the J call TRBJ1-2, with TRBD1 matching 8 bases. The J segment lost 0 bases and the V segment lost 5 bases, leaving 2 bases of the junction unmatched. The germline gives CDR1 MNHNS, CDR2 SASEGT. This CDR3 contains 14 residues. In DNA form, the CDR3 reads TGTGCCAGCAGTAAGGACAGGGCTAACTATGGCTACACCTTC. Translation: CASSKDRANYGYTF.

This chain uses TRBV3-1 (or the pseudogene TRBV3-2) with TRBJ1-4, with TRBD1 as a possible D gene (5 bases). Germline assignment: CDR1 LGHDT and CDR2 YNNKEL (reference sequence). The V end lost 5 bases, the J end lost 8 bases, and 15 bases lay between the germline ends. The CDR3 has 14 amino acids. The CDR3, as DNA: TGTGCCAGCAGCGCCATGGGGGGAGAAGAAAAACTGTTTTTT. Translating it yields CASSAMGGEEKLFF.

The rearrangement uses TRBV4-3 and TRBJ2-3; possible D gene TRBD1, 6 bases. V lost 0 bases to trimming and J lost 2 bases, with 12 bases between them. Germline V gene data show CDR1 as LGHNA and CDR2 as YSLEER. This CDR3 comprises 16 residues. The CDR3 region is CASSQDRTAYTDTQYF. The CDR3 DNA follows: TGCGCCAGCAGCCAAGATCGGACAGCCTACACAGATACGCAGTATTTT.

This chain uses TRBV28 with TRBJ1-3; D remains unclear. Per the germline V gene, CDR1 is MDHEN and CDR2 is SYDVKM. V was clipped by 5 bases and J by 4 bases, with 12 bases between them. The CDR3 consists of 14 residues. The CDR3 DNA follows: TGTGCCAGCAGTAACTTGGGCCCCGGAAACACCATATATTTT. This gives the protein CASSNLGPGNTIYF.

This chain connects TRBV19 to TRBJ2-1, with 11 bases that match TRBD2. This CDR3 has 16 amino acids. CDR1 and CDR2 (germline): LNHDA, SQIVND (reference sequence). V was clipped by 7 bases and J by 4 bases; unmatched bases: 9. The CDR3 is CASTFPGTSGYNEQFF. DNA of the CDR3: TGTGCCAGTACCTTTCCCGGGACTAGCGGATACAATGAGCAGTTCTTC. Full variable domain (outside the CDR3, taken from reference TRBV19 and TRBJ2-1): DGGITQSPKYLFRKEGQNVTLSCEQNLNHDAMYWYRQDPGQGLRLIYYSQIVNDFQKGDIAEGYSVSREKKESFPLTVTSAQKNPTAFYLCASTFPGTSGYNEQFFGPGTRLTVL.

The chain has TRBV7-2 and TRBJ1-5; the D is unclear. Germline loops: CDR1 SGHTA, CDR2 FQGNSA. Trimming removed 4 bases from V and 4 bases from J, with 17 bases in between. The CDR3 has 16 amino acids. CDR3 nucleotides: TGTGCCAGCAGCTCAGGCGGCCGGCGTTCTAATCAGCCCCAGCATTTT. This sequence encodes CASSSGGRRSNQPQHF.

The CDR3 nucleotides read TGTGCCAGCAGTTTAGGAGCGGCCAAGCAGTTCTTC. It yields the protein CASSLGAAKQFF. The rearrangement uses TRBV27 and TRBJ2-1; tentative D call: TRBD2 (5 bases). The CDR3 loop spans 12 amino acids. Germline V gives CDR1 MNHEY, CDR2 SMNVEV (reference sequence). With 2 bases removed from V and 11 bases from J, the gap between germline ends came to 10 bases.

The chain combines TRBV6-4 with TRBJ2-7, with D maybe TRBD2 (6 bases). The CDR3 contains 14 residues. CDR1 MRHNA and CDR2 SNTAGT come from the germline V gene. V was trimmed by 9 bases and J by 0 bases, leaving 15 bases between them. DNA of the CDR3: TGTGCCAGGGTCTCGGGGGAGAGCTCCTACGAGCAGTACTTC. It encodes CARVSGESSYEQYF.

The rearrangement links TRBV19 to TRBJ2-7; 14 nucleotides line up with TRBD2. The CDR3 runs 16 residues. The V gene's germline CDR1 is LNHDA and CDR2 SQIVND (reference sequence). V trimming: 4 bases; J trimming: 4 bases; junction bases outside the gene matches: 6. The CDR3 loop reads CASSTLGLAGVYEQYF. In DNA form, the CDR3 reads TGTGCCAGTAGTACCCTGGGACTAGCGGGAGTGTACGAGCAGTACTTC.

CDR3 sequence: CASRRSGSTDTQYF. DNA for the CDR3: TGTGCCAGCAGGCGGAGCGGGAGCACAGATACGCAGTATTTT. J is TRBJ2-3 and V is TRBV27, with D possibly being TRBD2 (6 bases). V was clipped by 6 bases and J by 0 bases, with 10 bases between them. CDR1 is MNHEY and CDR2 is SMNVEV in the germline V gene (reference sequence). The CDR3 is 14 amino acids.

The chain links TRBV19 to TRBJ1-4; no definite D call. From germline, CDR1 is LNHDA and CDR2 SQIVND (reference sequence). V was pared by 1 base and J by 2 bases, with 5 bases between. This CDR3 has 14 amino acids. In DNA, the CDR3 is TGTGCCAGTAGTATAGGGGATACTAATGAAAAACTGTTTTTT. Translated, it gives CASSIGDTNEKLFF. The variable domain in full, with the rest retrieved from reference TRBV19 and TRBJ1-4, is DGGITQSPKYLFRKEGQNVTLSCEQNLNHDAMYWYRQDPGQGLRLIYYSQIVNDFQKGDIAEGYSVSREKKESFPLTVTSAQKNPTAFYLCASSIGDTNEKLFFGSGTQLSVL.

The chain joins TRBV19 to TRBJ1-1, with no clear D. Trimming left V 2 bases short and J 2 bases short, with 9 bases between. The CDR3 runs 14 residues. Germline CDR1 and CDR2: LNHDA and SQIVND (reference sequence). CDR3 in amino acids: CASSILQKNTEAFF. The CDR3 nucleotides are TGTGCCAGTAGTATATTACAGAAAAACACTGAAGCTTTCTTT.

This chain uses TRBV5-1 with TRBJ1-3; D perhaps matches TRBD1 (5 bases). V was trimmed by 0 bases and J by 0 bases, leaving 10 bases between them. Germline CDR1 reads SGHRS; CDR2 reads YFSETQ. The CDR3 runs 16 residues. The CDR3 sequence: CASSLAGAGSGNTIYF. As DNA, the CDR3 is TGCGCCAGCAGCTTGGCCGGGGCCGGCTCTGGAAACACCATATATTTT.

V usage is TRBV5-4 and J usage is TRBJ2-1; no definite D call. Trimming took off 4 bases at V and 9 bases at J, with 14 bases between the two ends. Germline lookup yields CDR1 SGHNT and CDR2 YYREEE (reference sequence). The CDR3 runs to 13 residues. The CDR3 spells CASSPRTVAEQFF. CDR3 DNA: TGTGCCAGCAGCCCTAGAACAGTGGCTGAGCAGTTCTTC.

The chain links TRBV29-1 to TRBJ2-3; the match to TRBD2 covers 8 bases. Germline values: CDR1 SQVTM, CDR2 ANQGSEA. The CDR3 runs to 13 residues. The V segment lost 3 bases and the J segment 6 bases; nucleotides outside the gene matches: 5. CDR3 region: CSVDGLASDTQYF. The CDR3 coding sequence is TGCAGCGTTGATGGACTAGCATCGGATACGCAGTATTTT.

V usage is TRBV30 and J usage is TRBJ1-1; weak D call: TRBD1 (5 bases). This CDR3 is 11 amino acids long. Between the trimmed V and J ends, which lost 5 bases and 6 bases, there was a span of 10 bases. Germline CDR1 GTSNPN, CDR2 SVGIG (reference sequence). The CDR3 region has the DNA TGTGCCTGGTCGCCGGGGGCTGAAGCTTTCTTT. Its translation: CAWSPGAEAFF.